The T cell receptor beta chain under discussion was sequenced for a study of blood T cell repertoires in COVID-19. A few counts support this clone. How the authors handled the data: Counts of nucleated cells, estimated from reference gene primer amplification, were obtained. Using immunoSEQ multiplex PCR, the repertoire was profiled, and TCRdb retains in-frame clones only, with some absent. D and trimming were read from the DNA, whereas the V and J calls and clone size are those reported in that table. The table shows a few hundred thousand clones, with 85% occurring only once. Germline assignment: CDR1 SQVTM and CDR2 ANQGSEA. CDR3 length: 14 residues. V was cut by 1 base and J by 4 bases, with 11 bases left in between.

The receptor was derived from a man aged 50 to 59 with active or convalescent COVID-19. V gene TRBV29-1 combines with J gene TRBJ2-1; D gene ambiguous. Input material: peripheral blood. DNA of the CDR3: TGCAGCGTTGAAGTCCTCCCCGGGTACAATGAGCAGTTCTTC. Protein: CSVEVLPGYNEQFF.